These 15 T cell receptor beta chains were sequenced from one sample in a study of T-cell reconstitution after alpha-beta-depleted transplantation in children. Unique molecular identifiers were incorporated during preparation of the TCRbeta library. TCRdb used MiXCR to reprocess the PCR reads, holding one entry per CDR3 protein. The data contain 190,000 or so distinct CDR3 sequences, about 6.8% of them singletons. The sequencing used PBMCs from the stem cell graft donor, collected from the stem cell graft. The origin of the receptors is a human donor who donated a stem cell graft to a child with Wiskott-Aldrich syndrome.

This clonotype was recorded at least ten times. V gene TRBV25-1 combines with J gene TRBJ2-7; 9 nucleotides align to TRBD1. CDR1 and CDR2 from the germline V gene are MGHDK and SYGVNS. V lost 3 bases to trimming and J lost 4 bases; unmatched junction nucleotides: 7. CDR3 length: 15 amino acids. This chain's CDR3 is CASSEPGTGTYEQYF. The CDR3 coding sequence is TGTGCCAGCAGTGAGCCCGGGACAGGGACTTACGAGCAGTACTTC.

This clonotype was detected many times. The chain is built from TRBV4-3 and TRBJ2-5; possibly TRBD1 for D (5 bases). Germline V gene lookup returns CDR1 LGHNA and CDR2 YSLEER. CDR3 length: 15 residues. The V end was cut by 0 bases, the J end by 2 bases, with 10 bases between. CDR3 DNA: TGCGCCAGCAGCCAAGATAGAAGGGGACAAGAGACCCAGTACTTC. Residues: CASSQDRRGQETQYF.

This clonotype showed up many times. The chain recombines TRBV5-6 with TRBJ1-1, with 11 bases lining up with TRBD1. Trimming at V came to 1 base and at J to 6 bases, leaving 8 bases not matched to a gene. The V gene's germline CDR1 is SGHDT and CDR2 YYEEEE. CDR3 length: 16 amino acids. The CDR3 nucleotides are TGTGCCAGCAGCTTGTCGGACAGGGGGCGCAAGGCTGAAGCTTTCTTT. Its protein is CASSLSDRGRKAEAFF.

Only a few counts were recorded for this clonotype. J is TRBJ2-6 and V is TRBV4-1, with TRBD1 matching 7 bases. The CDR3 contains 17 residues. The germline V gene encodes CDR1 MGHRA and CDR2 YSYEKL. The junction had 9 bases not matched to a gene; V was cut back by 3 bases and J by 4 bases. The CDR3 nucleotides read TGCGCCAGCAGCCATGACAGGGAAAAGGCCGGGGCCAACGTCCTGACTTTC. Its protein is CASSHDREKAGANVLTF.

This clonotype has at least ten counts. The rearrangement joins TRBV5-1 to TRBJ1-2, with D unclear. The CDR3 runs to 13 residues. Trimming shortened V by 0 bases and J by 8 bases, and 11 bases separated the two germline ends. Germline CDR1 is SGHRS and CDR2 is YFSETQ. CDR3 DNA: TGCGCCAGCAGCTTGGCACAGTTAGGCGGCTACACCTTC. It yields the protein CASSLAQLGGYTF.

The V and J genes are TRBV4-1 and TRBJ2-1; TRBD1 or TRBD2 may be the D gene (6 bases each). V was clipped by 5 bases and J by 5 bases, with 16 bases between them. The CDR3 has 15 amino acids. Germline V CDR1 and CDR2: MGHRA, YSYEKL. The CDR3 sequence is CASSKLGGDNNEQFF. CDR3 nucleotides: TGCGCCAGCAGCAAGCTCGGCGGGGACAACAATGAGCAGTTCTTC.

On this clonotype itself: A much larger clone differs from this one at a single base, so this may be a read error. This chain joins TRBV5-1 and TRBJ1-2; D ambiguous. This CDR3 region has 12 residues. V was clipped by 3 bases and J by 6 bases, with 9 bases between them. The germline CDR1 and CDR2 sequences are SGHRS and YFSETQ. The DNA for the CDR3 is TGCGCCAGCAGCTGGACCACCGATGGCTACACCTTC. This sequence encodes CASSWTTDGYTF.

This clonotype was seen a handful of times. V usage is TRBV30 and J usage is TRBJ2-7; D is uncertain. The germline V and J ends were trimmed by 1 base and 4 bases, with 5 bases remaining between them. Per germline, CDR1 GTSNPN and CDR2 SVGIG (reference sequence). This CDR3 has 11 residues. The CDR3 spells CAWSDPYEQYF. The CDR3 nucleotides read TGTGCCTGGAGTGATCCTTACGAGCAGTACTTC. Full variable domain (missing parts from reference TRBV30 and TRBJ2-7): SQTIHQWPATLVQPVGSPLSLECTVEGTSNPNLYWYRQAAGRGLQLLFYSVGIGQISSEVPQNLSASRPQDRQFILSSKKLLLSDSGFYLCAWSDPYEQYFGPGTRLTVT.

Only a few counts were recorded for this clonotype. The chain recombines TRBV6-1 with TRBJ2-5; 11 bases line up with TRBD1. The germline CDR1 and CDR2 sequences are MNHNS and SASEGT. V dropped 6 bases and J dropped 3; count of bases not matched to a gene: 6. The CDR3 length is 15 residues. CDR3 region: CASSHPGQGEETQYF. CDR3 nucleotide sequence: TGTGCCAGCAGCCACCCGGGACAGGGGGAAGAGACCCAGTACTTC.

This clonotype was seen at least ten times. V is TRBV5-1 and J is TRBJ1-2; no clear D. Trimming removed 4 bases at V and 2 bases at J, with 12 bases between. CDR3 length: 14 residues. Per the germline V gene, CDR1 is SGHRS and CDR2 is YFSETQ. The CDR3 bases are TGCGCCAGCAGCAACGACGGTATCAACTATGGCTACACCTTC. This codes for CASSNDGINYGYTF.

This clonotype was seen many times. The V gene is TRBV5-1, the J gene TRBJ2-2; D unresolved. The CDR3 length is 13 residues. CDR1 and CDR2 (germline): SGHRS, YFSETQ. The V and J ends lost 0 bases and 3 bases respectively, with 3 bases between them. The CDR3 region has the DNA TGCGCCAGCAGCTTGGCTGACACCGGGGAGCTGTTTTTT. This encodes CASSLADTGELFF.

In its sample, this clonotype was seen many times. The chain is built from TRBV20-1 and TRBJ1-1; possibly TRBD1 for D (5 bases). V lost 2 bases and J 7 bases, leaving 11 bases between the germline ends. Germline CDR1 DFQATT, CDR2 SNEGSKA (reference sequence). The CDR3 contains 12 residues. The CDR3 sequence is CSARRGADEAFF. The CDR3, as DNA: TGCAGTGCTAGACGAGGGGCTGATGAAGCTTTCTTT.

This clonotype has at least ten counts. The J gene is TRBJ2-7, the V gene TRBV20-1, with 10 bases aligning to TRBD1. Germline assignment: CDR1 DFQATT and CDR2 SNEGSKA (reference sequence). V lost 6 bases to trimming and J lost 5 bases; unmatched junction nucleotides: 10. The CDR3 has 14 amino acids. The CDR3 spells CSAGGGTGVNEQYF. CDR3 nucleotide sequence: TGCAGTGCCGGGGGGGGGACAGGGGTAAACGAGCAGTACTTC.

This clonotype was seen repeatedly, ten times or more. The chain links TRBV24-1 to TRBJ1-2; no definite D call. V was clipped by 5 bases and J by 7 bases, with 10 bases between them. The CDR3 consists of 12 residues. Germline CDR1 is KGHDR and CDR2 is SFDVKD. CDR3 in DNA: TGTGCCACCAGTGGGGGTAGAATTGGCTACACCTTC. Protein product: CATSGGRIGYTF.

This clonotype was seen many times. The genes are TRBV4-2 and TRBJ2-7; TRBD2 matches 8 bases. The CDR3 consists of 17 residues. J was trimmed by 0 bases and V by 1 base; bases with no gene match: 8. Germline-derived CDR1 and CDR2 are LGHNA and YNFKEQ. For the CDR3, the DNA is TGTGCCAGCAGCCAAGTTGGGCCTAGCGGGCCCTCCTACGAGCAGTACTTC. Its protein is CASSQVGPSGPSYEQYF.